Shown below are 30 T cell receptor beta chains from a single sample sequenced in a study of CD4 and CD8 cells across lung adenocarcinoma regions (dated by TCRdb to 2017 to 2018). The protocol used for the library was PCR. Sequenced on a HiSeq X Ten. Using fastp at Q25 and MiXCR, TCRdb reprocessed the public reads and kept productive beta chains. Rows are unified per CDR3 protein, each entry keeping the most common DNA and genes. The sample table lists 5,700 or so distinct CDR3 sequences, around two thirds of them with a count of one. Together, the top ten hold less than 25% of the sample. The sample consisted of CD4+ T cells from the center of a lung tumor. The cell subset or site label of this sample denotes: tumor center region. Source of these receptors: a female donor with lung adenocarcinoma. The CD4 and CD8 labels of this study may be unreliable.

Judged by abundance, this clonotype is medium-sized. The chain has TRBV3-1 and TRBJ2-1; 8 positions match TRBD2. Germline assignment: CDR1 LGHDT and CDR2 YNNKEL (reference sequence). J gave up 7 bases and V 6 bases, and 8 bases lay outside the gene matches. The CDR3 is 14 residues long. In DNA, the CDR3 is TGTGCCAGCAGGGGGAGCGGGAGTAAGAATGAGCAGTTCTTC. This translates into CASRGSGSKNEQFF.

The gene calls are TRBV10-3 and TRBJ2-3; D unresolved. The CDR3 has 13 residues. The germline gives CDR1 ENHRY, CDR2 SYGVKD. V lost 4 bases and J 5 bases, leaving 10 bases between the germline ends. The CDR3 is CAISGGSEDTQYF. In nucleotides, the CDR3 is TGTGCCATCAGTGGAGGATCGGAAGATACGCAGTATTTT.

The CDR3 coding sequence is TGTGCCAGCAGACTACAGGGGTCCCAGCCCCAGCATTTT. As protein: CASRLQGSQPQHF. The chain employs TRBV12-3 or TRBV12-4 and TRBJ1-5; 7 nucleotides match TRBD1. After removal of 6 bases from V and 7 bases from J, the junction contained 6 bases not matched to a gene. The length of the CDR3 is 13 residues.

Relative to its sample, this clonotype is medium-sized. This chain uses TRBV6-1 with TRBJ2-1; 7 bases align to TRBD1. With V trimmed by 8 bases and J by 7 bases, 11 bases remained unmatched. The CDR3 runs 14 residues. The germline gives CDR1 MNHNS, CDR2 SASEGT. As DNA, the CDR3 is TGTGCCAGCGGCCCGGGACAGTGGGGGAATGAGCAGTTCTTC. It codes for CASGPGQWGNEQFF.

The chain links TRBV11-3 to TRBJ1-3; D is unclear. The CDR3 consists of 11 residues. Per germline, CDR1 SGHNT and CDR2 YENEEA. V lost 3 bases, J lost 3 bases, and 0 bases lay in between. CDR3 region: CASSFGNTIYF. In DNA form, the CDR3 reads TGTGCCAGCAGCTTTGGAAACACCATATATTTT.

This sequence joins TRBV7-2 and TRBJ2-5; D uncertain. V was trimmed by 0 bases and J by 11 bases, leaving 25 bases between them. The CDR3 loop spans 17 amino acids. CDR1 and CDR2 (germline): SGHTA, FQGNSA. The CDR3 sequence: CASSLALGRSSYNEQYF. DNA of the CDR3: TGTGCCAGCAGCTTAGCGCTGGGCCGAAGCTCCTACAATGAGCAGTACTTC.

There are a few counts of this clonotype. The rearrangement joins TRBV6-5 to TRBJ2-3, with unresolved D. Germline lookup yields CDR1 MNHEY and CDR2 SVGAGI. The length of the CDR3 is 11 residues. Trimming shortened V by 5 bases and J by 2 bases, and 2 bases separated the two germline ends. The CDR3, as DNA: TGTGCCAGCAGTAACACAGATACGCAGTATTTT. Its translation: CASSNTDTQYF.

A note on this clonotype: Germline is not matched at one junction end, which may reflect a read error. J is TRBJ2-3 and V is TRBV6-1; TRBD2 matches 7 bases. Germline V gene lookup returns CDR1 MNHNS and CDR2 SASEGT. The CDR3 is made up of 13 amino acids. This chain's CDR3 is CASSRAGTAHLIF. CDR3 coding DNA: TGTGCCAGCAGCAGAGCGGGGACCGCACACCTGATTTTT.

This clonotype was seen only a few times. The chain joins TRBV7-8 to TRBJ2-1; 8 nucleotides agree with TRBD2. The trim removed 1 base at V and 7 bases at J, leaving 6 bases unmatched. Germline V gene data show CDR1 as SGHVS and CDR2 as FQNEAQ. The CDR3 contains 15 residues. CDR3 DNA: TGTGCCAGCAGCTTAGGAGCGGGAGAAGGGAATGAGCAGTTCTTC. It encodes CASSLGAGEGNEQFF.

V and J are TRBV6-5 and TRBJ2-1; possible D gene TRBD2, 5 bases. This CDR3 region has 14 residues. V was cut by 3 bases and J by 9 bases, with 15 bases left in between. Germline V gives CDR1 MNHEY, CDR2 SVGAGI. DNA for the CDR3: TGTGCCAGCAGTTATGGCCCGGGGTTTGGTGAGCAGTTCTTC. This gives the protein CASSYGPGFGEQFF.

By share, this clonotype ranks as medium-sized (0.01 to 0.1%). The chain employs TRBV6-1 and TRBJ2-1; TRBD1 matches 7 bases. The junction had 10 bases not matched to a gene; V was cut back by 5 bases and J by 6 bases. CDR3 length: 15 residues. Per the germline V gene, CDR1 is MNHNS and CDR2 is SASEGT. The DNA of the CDR3 is TGTGCCAGCAGTACCTTGGGGGACAGCCTCAATGAGCAGTTCTTC. Translation: CASSTLGDSLNEQFF.

The rearrangement uses TRBV10-3 and TRBJ1-2; possibly TRBD1 for D (6 bases). The V end was cut by 10 bases, the J end by 0 bases, with 15 bases between. The CDR3 length is 14 residues. CDR1 is ENHRY and CDR2 is SYGVKD in the germline V gene. DNA of the CDR3: TGTGCCACCTTGATGACAGGCACTAACTATGGCTACACCTTC. Translating gives CATLMTGTNYGYTF.

This clonotype has a single count. The J gene is TRBJ2-5, the V gene TRBV7-8; 8 bases match TRBD1. Gene TRBJ2-7 matches the end of the DNA better, so the J call may be wrong. From germline, CDR1 is SGHVS and CDR2 FQNEAQ. The CDR3 consists of 15 residues. CDR3 residues: CASHPGQGVTYEQYF. The CDR3 nucleotides are TGTGCCTCACACCCTGGACAGGGTGTCACCTACGAGCAGTACTTC.

This chain uses TRBV6-1 with TRBJ2-5; D ambiguous. The DNA end is a closer match to TRBJ2-7, so the J assignment may be wrong. The CDR3 sequence is 16 residues long. Per germline, CDR1 MNHNS and CDR2 SASEGT. The CDR3 loop reads CASSAQQRARTYEQYF. The CDR3 DNA follows: TGTGCCAGCAGTGCCCAACAGCGCGCCCGAACCTACGAGCAGTACTTC.

In this sample, this clonotype is medium-sized (0.01 to 0.1%). J is TRBJ2-5 and V is TRBV6-1, with TRBD2 identical over 8 bases. The length of the CDR3 is 14 residues. Germline V lookup: CDR1 MNHNS, CDR2 SASEGT. V shed 4 bases, J shed 5 bases, and the junction held 6 bases outside the gene matches. The CDR3 DNA reads TGTGCCAGCAGTGGGGGGGGACTAGTGGAGACCCAGTACTTC. This translates into CASSGGGLVETQYF.

V gene TRBV6-1 combines with J gene TRBJ2-1, with TRBD2 matching 11 bases. Germline values: CDR1 MNHNS, CDR2 SASEGT. The CDR3 has 14 amino acids. Germline trimming cut 4 bases from V and 4 bases from J; bases unmatched to any gene: 0. The CDR3 here is CASSASGGYNEQFF. The DNA for the CDR3 is TGTGCCAGCAGTGCTAGCGGGGGGTACAATGAGCAGTTCTTC.

The chain employs TRBV7-2 and TRBJ2-2, with unresolved D. Deletions cut 4 bases from V and 3 bases from J, with 6 bases between. The CDR3 covers 13 residues. Germline lookup yields CDR1 SGHTA and CDR2 FQGNSA. The CDR3 reads CASSSYYTGELFF. CDR3 nucleotides: TGTGCCAGCAGCTCCTATTACACCGGGGAGCTGTTTTTT.

The CDR3 DNA sequence: TGCGCCAGCAGTGAGCGCGGGAGGGCCGCCTACGAGCAGTACTTC. Amino acid sequence: CASSERGRAAYEQYF. The rearrangement links TRBV10-2 to TRBJ2-7, with 9 bases matching TRBD2. Trimming removed 2 bases from V and 2 bases from J; junction bases left unmatched: 4. Germline loops: CDR1 WSHSY, CDR2 SAAADI. This CDR3 comprises 15 residues.

The chain has TRBV6-1 and TRBJ1-1; D is ambiguous. V shed 5 bases and J shed 4 bases, with 14 bases lying between them. Per the germline V gene, CDR1 is MNHNS and CDR2 is SASEGT. The CDR3 has 14 amino acids. For the CDR3, the DNA is TGTGCCAGCAGTACGCCTCCAAGAGGCACTGAAGCTTTCTTT. Translation gives CASSTPPRGTEAFF.

The chain recombines TRBV12-3 or TRBV12-4 with TRBJ2-5; 8 nucleotides agree with TRBD1. The end of the DNA fits TRBJ2-7 better, so the J call may be wrong. The CDR3 contains 15 residues. CDR3: CASKLGQGHSYEQYF. CDR3 in DNA: TGTGCCAGCAAGCTAGGACAGGGACACTCCTACGAGCAGTACTTC.

CDR3 coding DNA: TGTGCCAGCAGCTTAGAAGCAGGCACGAACACTGAAGCTTTCTTT. Its translation: CASSLEAGTNTEAFF. The chain recombines TRBV7-6 with TRBJ1-1; D gene ambiguous. Germline values: CDR1 SGHVS, CDR2 FNYEAQ. The CDR3 length is 15 residues. The germline V and J ends were trimmed by 1 base and 1 base, with 10 bases remaining between them.

This clonotype has more than one count but fewer than ten. The genes are TRBV7-8 and TRBJ1-2, with D unclear. Germline CDR1 is SGHVS and CDR2 is FQNEAQ. V was cut by 3 bases and J by 1 base, with 9 bases left in between. CDR3 size: 14 residues. Here the CDR3 DNA reads TGTGCCAGCAGCTTGAGTCAGAGTAACTATGGCTACACCTTC. This sequence encodes CASSLSQSNYGYTF.

The rearrangement uses TRBV6-5 and TRBJ2-5; 10 bases are a match to TRBD1. Judging by the DNA end, TRBJ2-7 fits better; the J call may be wrong. The germline gives CDR1 MNHEY, CDR2 SVGAGI. This CDR3 contains 17 residues. The chain's CDR3 is CASSYSIGTGETYEQYF. The DNA of the CDR3 is TGTGCCAGCAGTTACTCGATCGGGACAGGGGAAACCTACGAGCAGTACTTC.

This clonotype was detected a few times. This sequence joins TRBV6-5 and TRBJ2-5, with 10 bases that match TRBD2. The germline gives CDR1 MNHEY, CDR2 SVGAGI. The ends lost 7 bases at V and 5 bases at J; junction bases unmatched: 10. The CDR3 consists of 15 residues. This CDR3 is CASISSGRAQETQYF. In nucleotides, the CDR3 is TGTGCCAGCATTTCTAGCGGGAGAGCCCAGGAGACCCAGTACTTC.

CDR3 loop: CAGGMGGGGQETQYF. The DNA for the CDR3 is TGTGCCGGGGGAATGGGGGGGGGCGGCCAAGAGACGCAGTATTTT. The gene calls are TRBV10-3 and TRBJ2-5; maybe TRBD2 (7 bases). The J call is doubtful: the DNA matches TRBJ2-3 better. Germline V gene data show CDR1 as ENHRY and CDR2 as SYGVKD. The CDR3 extends over 15 amino acids.

The chain uses TRBV12-3 or TRBV12-4 and TRBJ2-4; D might be TRBD2 (5 bases). The CDR3 runs 13 residues. The V end lost 6 bases, the J end lost 6 bases, and 12 bases lay between the germline ends. CDR3 loop: CASSRSGGNIQYF. In nucleotides, the CDR3 is TGTGCCAGCAGCCGGAGCGGAGGAAACATTCAGTACTTC.

This clonotype occurred once. The rearrangement links TRBV6-7 to TRBJ2-7; 7 bases fit TRBD2. TRBV6-7 is an ORF; its function is uncertain. The CDR3 totals 14 residues. V was clipped by 5 bases and J by 3 bases; unmatched bases: 7. In DNA, the CDR3 is TGTGCCAGCAGTGCATCCGGGACTAACTACGAGCAGTACTTC. Protein: CASSASGTNYEQYF.

This chain connects TRBV6-1 to TRBJ2-5; D is perhaps TRBD1 (6 bases). Trimming stripped 6 bases from V and 11 bases from J, with 28 bases between. The CDR3 extends over 16 amino acids. CDR1 is MNHNS and CDR2 is SASEGT in the germline V gene. CDR3 residues: CASSHGTSLAKNTQYF. The CDR3 coding sequence is TGTGCCAGCAGCCACGGGACATCGCTAGCCAAAAACACTCAGTACTTC.

V is TRBV29-1 and J is TRBJ2-1; 8 nucleotides line up with TRBD1. The J call may be in error: the DNA end matches TRBJ2-5 better. The CDR3 runs to 12 residues. Germline CDR1 SQVTM, CDR2 ANQGSEA. CDR3 sequence: CSADRGQETQYF. CDR3 in DNA: TGCAGCGCTGACAGGGGTCAAGAGACCCAGTACTTC.

The table lists this clonotype with a count of one. The chain employs TRBV6-1 and TRBJ2-5; possible D gene TRBD2, 5 bases. The CDR3 spans 14 residues. Deletions cut 3 bases from V and 9 bases from J, with 17 bases between. The germline V gene has CDR1 MNHNS and CDR2 SASEGT. This CDR3 is CASSDLGWLGAQYF. CDR3 in DNA: TGTGCCAGCAGTGACCTAGGATGGCTCGGGGCCCAGTACTTC.